The TCR beta chain under discussion was sequenced for a study of early T cells in non-severe SARS-CoV-2 infection. Study overall: Sequencing of bulk RNA from unsorted whole blood was done, without chain pairing.

The CDR3 has 16 residues. Trimming pared 0 bases from V and 3 bases from J, leaving 11 bases between. CDR1 SGHVS and CDR2 FQNEAQ come from the germline V gene. At least ten counts were recorded for this clonotype. Individual cDNA molecules each received unique molecular identifiers attached to them. TCRdb independently ran MiXCR on the 5' RACE reads; one entry per CDR3 protein. The sample shows around 40,000 distinct CDR3 sequences, 9.5% to 13% of them seen only once. The source material was whole blood. The rearrangement joins TRBV7-8 to TRBJ1-4; D gene ambiguous. This sequence was found in an adult who was a healthcare worker with PCR-confirmed SARS-CoV-2 infection or an uninfected control (not recorded which). CDR3: CASSLAVSQANEKLFF. The CDR3 coding sequence is TGTGCCAGCAGCTTAGCGGTGTCTCAGGCTAATGAAAAACTGTTTTTT.